A selection of T cell receptor beta chains follows, all from one sample in a study of cytomegalovirus exposure and HLA in healthy donors. TCRdb keeps only in-frame clones here, not all; method: immunoSEQ multiplex PCR. The sample includes about 96,000 clones, roughly three fifths of them seen just once. Input material: PBMCs. Receptor source: a man aged 55 to 70 in good health and CMV-seronegative. CDR3s include the opening cysteine and the closing phenylalanine or tryptophan. The D gene is left open where the match is weak. Some rows have no size entry. The others give once, few or many, or a class for an expanded clone.

v_gene,abundance,j_gene,d_gene,CDR3nt,CDR3aa
TRBV6-5,few,TRBJ2-5,NA,TGTGCCAGCAGTTACTCGATCCAGGGGGGACAGACCCAGTACTTC,CASSYSIQGGQTQYF
TRBV5-4,NA,TRBJ1-6,TRBD1,TGTGCCAGCATCCCCGATACGTTGGCAGGGGGTAATGATTCACCCCTCCACTTT,CASIPDTLAGGNDSPLHF
TRBV2,once,TRBJ2-1,TRBD2,TGTGCCAGCAGTGCTACCTGGACTAGAGACAATGAGCAGTTCTTC,CASSATWTRDNEQFF
TRBV5-8,NA,TRBJ2-1,TRBD2,TGTGCCAGCATCGCTGGGGGGGGGTCAACCTCCTACAATGAGCAGTTCTTC,CASIAGGGSTSYNEQFF
TRBV30,NA,TRBJ2-7,TRBD2,TGTGCCTGGAGAAGAGGAAGCGGGAGTTACGAGCAGTACTTC,CAWRRGSGSYEQYF
TRBV29-1,NA,TRBJ1-5,NA,TGCAGCGCTATTCTGGGATCGGAGGATCAGCCCCAGCATTTT,CSAILGSEDQPQHF
TRBV10-3,NA,TRBJ1-1,NA,TGTGCCATCAGTGAGGACCCCGGCGGTAAAACTGAAGCTTTCTTT,CAISEDPGGKTEAFF
TRBV18,NA,TRBJ2-1,TRBD2,TGTGCCAGCTCACCATCTAGCGGGAGGGCCCATGAGCAGTTCTTC,CASSPSSGRAHEQFF
TRBV5-1,NA,TRBJ2-5,NA,TGCGCCAGCAGCTTGCTCCAAGAGACCCAGTACTTC,CASSLLQETQYF
TRBV5-1,NA,TRBJ2-2,NA,TGCGCCAGCAGCTTGGACAGACAGGAGGCCGGGGAGCTGTTTTTT,CASSLDRQEAGELFF
TRBV5-4,NA,TRBJ2-4,TRBD2,TGTGCCAGCAGCTTCGCGGGGGTCAGGAACATTCAGTACTTC,CASSFAGVRNIQYF
TRBV28,once,TRBJ2-1,TRBD2,TGTGCCAGCAGTTGGCACCGGGGGACTAGCGGGGGCCCTTCGATGGAGCAGTTCTTC,CASSWHRGTSGGPSMEQFF
TRBV18,few,TRBJ2-3,TRBD2,TGTGCCAGCTCACCACTAGCGGGGGGCTTCACAGATACGCAGTATTTT,CASSPLAGGFTDTQYF
TRBV7-2,NA,TRBJ2-7,NA,TGTGCCAGCAGCCCCCCTGAGGGTTACGAGCAGTACTTC,CASSPPEGYEQYF
TRBV19,few,TRBJ2-2,NA,TGTGCCAGTACCTGGGCGAGTGGTGGCACCGGGGAGCTGTTTTTT,CASTWASGGTGELFF
TRBV4-1,few,TRBJ2-1,TRBD1,TGCGCCAGCAGCCAAGATTGGACAGGGGACTACAATGAGCAGTTCTTC,CASSQDWTGDYNEQFF
TRBV9,NA,TRBJ2-7,NA,TGTGCCAGCAGCGTAGCTGGGGTCGGGGCCTACGAGCAGTACTTC,CASSVAGVGAYEQYF
TRBV5-1,once,TRBJ2-7,TRBD1,TGCGCCAGCAGCTTATCCGGGACAGCCTACGAGCAGTACTTC,CASSLSGTAYEQYF